This entry lists 9 T cell receptor beta chains sequenced from one sample in a study of cytomegalovirus exposure and HLA in healthy donors (dated by TCRdb to about 2017). The library was made by the immunoSEQ multiplex PCR assay. TCRdb mirrors the immuneACCESS table, restricted to in-frame sequences. Some clones are absent from its copies; in checked studies, under half trace to an unresolved V gene, and the reason for the others is unknown. The sample table records approximately 200,000 clones; 81% of these occur just once. The ten largest clones add up to over 0.95% of the sample. The sequencing input was PBMCs. The receptors derive from a woman in her twenties or thirties in good health and CMV-seronegative.

The chain links TRBV11-2 to TRBJ2-3; possible D gene TRBD2, 6 bases. V was shortened by 1 base and J by 5 bases, with 7 bases between the two germline ends. Per the germline V gene, CDR1 is SGHAT and CDR2 is FQNNGV. The CDR3 totals 13 residues. CDR3 amino acids: CASSLAGLDTQYF. DNA for the CDR3: TGTGCCAGCAGCTTAGCGGGACTAGATACGCAGTATTTT.

This rearrangement joins TRBV7-4 to TRBJ2-5; D is possibly TRBD1 (6 bases). Germline V gene lookup returns CDR1 SGHVT and CDR2 SQSDAQ. Trimming removed 5 bases from V and 2 bases from J, with 18 bases in between. This CDR3 is 16 amino acids long. CDR3 nucleotide sequence: TGTGCCAGCAGCATCCCATACAGGGATCATCAAGAGACCCAGTACTTC. Its translation is CASSIPYRDHQETQYF.

The CDR3 reads CASSYAGGKNIQYF. The CDR3 DNA reads TGTGCCAGCAGTTACGCTGGCGGTAAAAACATTCAGTACTTC. This rearrangement joins TRBV6-6 to TRBJ2-4, with D hard to call. In germline, CDR1 is MNHNY, CDR2 SVGAGI (reference sequence). The CDR3 covers 14 residues. The V end was cut by 2 bases, the J end by 4 bases, with 9 bases between.

The J gene is TRBJ2-3, the V gene TRBV6-5, with a tentative D call TRBD1 (6 bases). Trimming left V 5 bases short and J 2 bases short, with 14 bases between. CDR3 length: 15 residues. Per germline, CDR1 MNHEY and CDR2 SVGAGI. The CDR3 DNA reads TGTGCCAGCAGTGTCGGACAGATCAACACAGATACGCAGTATTTT. Translation: CASSVGQINTDTQYF.

The chain carries TRBV28 and TRBJ1-5, with D maybe TRBD1 (5 bases). This CDR3 contains 15 residues. V was cut by 4 bases and J by 0 bases, with 10 bases left in between. CDR1 and CDR2 from the germline V gene are MDHEN and SYDVKM. The CDR3 here is CASSSGGISNQPQHF. CDR3 bases: TGTGCCAGCAGTTCCGGGGGGATTAGCAATCAGCCCCAGCATTTT.

V is TRBV6-5 and J is TRBJ1-1, with D possibly matching TRBD1 (6 bases). This CDR3 region has 14 residues. The V and J ends lost 4 bases and 9 bases respectively, with 18 bases between them. Germline V gene lookup returns CDR1 MNHEY and CDR2 SVGAGI. CDR3 sequence: CASSLSSWGPQAFF. As DNA, the CDR3 is TGTGCCAGCAGTTTGTCCTCTTGGGGGCCCCAAGCTTTCTTT.

The V gene is TRBV9, the J gene TRBJ2-3, with 8 nucleotides matching TRBD2. This CDR3 is built from 16 residues. After removal of 3 bases from V and 1 base from J, the junction contained 7 bases not matched to a gene. From germline, CDR1 is SGDLS and CDR2 YYNGEE. CDR3 region: CASSEGSGEGTDTQYF. The DNA for the CDR3 is TGTGCCAGCAGCGAAGGTAGCGGGGAGGGCACAGATACGCAGTATTTT.

The chain employs TRBV18 and TRBJ1-5; tentative D call: TRBD1 (5 bases). The V and J ends lost 4 bases and 0 bases respectively, with 13 bases between them. The CDR3 has 16 residues. Germline V gene sequence: CDR1 KGHSH, CDR2 LQKENI. The CDR3 nucleotides are TGTGCCAGCTCACTTTTGGGGGGTTATAGCAATCAGCCCCAGCATTTT. Its protein product is CASSLLGGYSNQPQHF.

This rearrangement joins TRBV5-4 to TRBJ1-2, with TRBD1 matching over 8 bases. Germline-derived CDR1 and CDR2 are SGHNT and YYREEE (reference sequence). Germline trimming cut 4 bases from V and 5 bases from J; bases unmatched to any gene: 4. The CDR3 is 13 residues long. The CDR3: CASSPGQEYGYTF. CDR3 bases: TGTGCCAGCAGCCCGGGACAGGAATATGGCTACACCTTC.